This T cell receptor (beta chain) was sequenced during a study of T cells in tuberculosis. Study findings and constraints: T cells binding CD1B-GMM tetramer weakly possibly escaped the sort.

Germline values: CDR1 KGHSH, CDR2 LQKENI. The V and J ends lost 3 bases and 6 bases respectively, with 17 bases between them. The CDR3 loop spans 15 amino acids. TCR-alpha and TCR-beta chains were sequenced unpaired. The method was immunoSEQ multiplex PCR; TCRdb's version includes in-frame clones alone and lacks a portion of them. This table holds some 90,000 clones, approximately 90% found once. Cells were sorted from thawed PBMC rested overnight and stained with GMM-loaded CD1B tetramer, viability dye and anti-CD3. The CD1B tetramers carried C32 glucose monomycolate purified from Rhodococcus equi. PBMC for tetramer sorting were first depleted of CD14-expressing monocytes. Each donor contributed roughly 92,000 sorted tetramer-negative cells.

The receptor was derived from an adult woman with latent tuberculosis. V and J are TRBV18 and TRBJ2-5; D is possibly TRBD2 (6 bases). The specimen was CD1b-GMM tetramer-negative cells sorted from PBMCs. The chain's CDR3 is CASSPSQAGRKTQYF. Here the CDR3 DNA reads TGTGCCAGCTCACCCTCCCAGGCAGGGAGGAAGACCCAGTACTTC.